This is a list of T cell receptor beta chains from one sample in a study of blood T cell repertoires in COVID-19. Libraries were prepared by immunoSEQ multiplex PCR; TCRdb keeps only in-frame clonotypes and omits some of them. The data show 130,000 to 150,000 clones, roughly 81% seen once. The sample taken for sequencing was peripheral blood. All receptors derive from a human donor with acute or convalescent COVID-19. The donor label of this sample is uncertain. The CDR3 runs from the conserved cysteine through the conserved F or W. A D gene is named only where the DNA matches it firmly. Expanded clones get a size class; other rows say once, few or many, or leave the size out.

v_gene: TRBV5-4; abundance: NA; d_gene: NA; j_gene: TRBJ2-3; CDR3nt: TGTGCCAGCAGCCCTCCGGGGACAGATACGCAGTATTTT; CDR3aa: CASSPPGTDTQYF
v_gene: TRBV10-3; abundance: NA; d_gene: TRBD1; j_gene: TRBJ1-2; CDR3nt: TGTGCCATCAGTGAGTCAGGGGGCTCCCATGGCTACACCTTC; CDR3aa: CAISESGGSHGYTF
v_gene: TRBV7-8; abundance: NA; d_gene: TRBD1; j_gene: TRBJ2-3; CDR3nt: TGTGCCAGCAAACCAGGTCAGGCAGGGGGCAGGGATACGCAGTATTTT; CDR3aa: CASKPGQAGGRDTQYF
v_gene: TRBV5-4; abundance: NA; d_gene: TRBD2; j_gene: TRBJ2-5; CDR3nt: TGTGCCAGCAGCCCGGGACTAGGCGGCCCGGGGGAGACCCAGTACTTC; CDR3aa: CASSPGLGGPGETQYF
v_gene: TRBV5-1; abundance: NA; d_gene: NA; j_gene: TRBJ1-2; CDR3nt: TGCGCCAGCAGCTTGGGGGACATTAAAGCTAACTATGGCTACACCTTC; CDR3aa: CASSLGDIKANYGYTF
v_gene: TRBV7-7; abundance: NA; d_gene: TRBD2; j_gene: TRBJ2-3; CDR3nt: TGTGCCAGCAGCTTAGAGCCAGCGGGGGCCCCATCCGATACGCAGTATTTT; CDR3aa: CASSLEPAGAPSDTQYF
v_gene: TRBV4-2; abundance: NA; d_gene: TRBD1; j_gene: TRBJ1-3; CDR3nt: TGTGCCAGCAGCCAAGATAGGGGGCGAAACACCATATATTTT; CDR3aa: CASSQDRGRNTIYF
v_gene: TRBV29-1; abundance: NA; d_gene: TRBD1; j_gene: TRBJ1-4; CDR3nt: TGCAGCGTTGAAAACAGGGGGAAAGGAAAACTGTTTTTT; CDR3aa: CSVENRGKGKLFF
v_gene: TRBV2; abundance: NA; d_gene: TRBD1; j_gene: TRBJ1-5; CDR3nt: TGTGCCAGCAGTTACAGGGGGGTTAGCAATCAGCCCCAGCATTTT; CDR3aa: CASSYRGVSNQPQHF
v_gene: TRBV7-6; abundance: NA; d_gene: TRBD1; j_gene: TRBJ2-2; CDR3nt: TGTGCCAGCAGCCCACAGTGGACAGGGGGCATCGCCGGGGAGCTGTTTTTT; CDR3aa: CASSPQWTGGIAGELFF
v_gene: TRBV19; abundance: few; d_gene: NA; j_gene: TRBJ2-4; CDR3nt: TGTGCCAGTAGCCCTGGGGGGGCGGCCAAAAACATTCAGTACTTC; CDR3aa: CASSPGGAAKNIQYF
v_gene: TRBV2; abundance: once; d_gene: TRBD1; j_gene: TRBJ1-5; CDR3nt: TGTGCCAGCAGTCCCCGATTACAGGGGAATCAGCCCCAGCATTTT; CDR3aa: CASSPRLQGNQPQHF
v_gene: TRBV9; abundance: NA; d_gene: NA; j_gene: TRBJ2-3; CDR3nt: TGTGCCAGCAGCGTAGGCGCAGATACGCAGTATTTT; CDR3aa: CASSVGADTQYF
v_gene: TRBV3-1/TRBV3-2; abundance: NA; d_gene: NA; j_gene: TRBJ1-4; CDR3nt: TGTGCCAGCAGCCTGAAGCGGGGGCGGGAAAAACTGTTTTTT; CDR3aa: CASSLKRGREKLFF
v_gene: TRBV2; abundance: NA; d_gene: NA; j_gene: TRBJ2-3; CDR3nt: TGTGCCAGCAGGGAACAGAGGATTAGTACAGATACGCAGTATTTT; CDR3aa: CASREQRISTDTQYF
v_gene: TRBV29-1; abundance: NA; d_gene: NA; j_gene: TRBJ2-5; CDR3nt: TGCAGCGTTGAAGGGCTAGGCGCCACCCCGGGGGAAGAGACCCAGTACTTC; CDR3aa: CSVEGLGATPGEETQYF
v_gene: TRBV6-5; abundance: NA; d_gene: NA; j_gene: TRBJ1-3; CDR3nt: TGTGCCAGCAGTCCTTCAGTGGGCGCCGGAAACACCATATATTTT; CDR3aa: CASSPSVGAGNTIYF
v_gene: TRBV2; abundance: once; d_gene: TRBD1; j_gene: TRBJ2-1; CDR3nt: TGTGCCAGCGGATCCGGGACAGGAACCGGTGAGCAGTTCTTC; CDR3aa: CASGSGTGTGEQFF
v_gene: TRBV3-1/TRBV3-2; abundance: NA; d_gene: NA; j_gene: TRBJ1-2; CDR3nt: TGTGCCAGCAGCCAAGATACCACAGCAGATGGCTACACCTTC; CDR3aa: CASSQDTTADGYTF
v_gene: TRBV24-1; abundance: NA; d_gene: NA; j_gene: TRBJ2-3; CDR3nt: TGTGCCACCAGTGATTGGGCGGGCTCAGATACGCAGTATTTT; CDR3aa: CATSDWAGSDTQYF
v_gene: TRBV19; abundance: NA; d_gene: TRBD1; j_gene: TRBJ2-6; CDR3nt: TGTGCCAGTAACCTACCGGGACAGTTTAGCTCTGGGGCCAACGTCCTGACTTTC; CDR3aa: CASNLPGQFSSGANVLTF
v_gene: TRBV19; abundance: few; d_gene: TRBD2; j_gene: TRBJ2-2; CDR3nt: TGTGCCAGTAGTATTATCAGCGGGGAGGAGCTGTTTTTT; CDR3aa: CASSIISGEELFF
v_gene: TRBV5-1; abundance: NA; d_gene: TRBD1; j_gene: TRBJ2-4; CDR3nt: TGCGCCAGCAGCCTGGAACGGACAGGGGTTGGCAAAAACATTCAGTACTTC; CDR3aa: CASSLERTGVGKNIQYF
v_gene: TRBV24-1; abundance: NA; d_gene: NA; j_gene: TRBJ2-3; CDR3nt: TGTGCCACCAGTGATTTAAGGCAGGGAGGAACAGATACGCAGTATTTT; CDR3aa: CATSDLRQGGTDTQYF
v_gene: TRBV5-4; abundance: few; d_gene: TRBD2; j_gene: TRBJ2-5; CDR3nt: TGTGCCAGCAGCTTCCGGGGGGGCCAAGAGACCCAGTACTTC; CDR3aa: CASSFRGGQETQYF
v_gene: TRBV5-4; abundance: NA; d_gene: NA; j_gene: TRBJ1-4; CDR3nt: TGTGCCAGCAGCTTGGAAGTAGGGAGGAATGAAAAACTGTTTTTT; CDR3aa: CASSLEVGRNEKLFF
v_gene: TRBV25-1; abundance: NA; d_gene: TRBD2; j_gene: TRBJ2-3; CDR3nt: TGTGCCAGCAGTGAATTGGGCGCGGGGGGGCCGTCAGATACGCAGTATTTT; CDR3aa: CASSELGAGGPSDTQYF
v_gene: TRBV18; abundance: NA; d_gene: TRBD1; j_gene: TRBJ1-6; CDR3nt: TGTGCCAGCTCACCCACAGGGGGCGATTCACCCCTCCACTTT; CDR3aa: CASSPTGGDSPLHF
v_gene: TRBV7-9; abundance: NA; d_gene: TRBD1; j_gene: TRBJ2-7; CDR3nt: TGTGCCAGCAGCCACGCGGGACAGGGGGCGGGAGAGCAGTACTTC; CDR3aa: CASSHAGQGAGEQYF
v_gene: TRBV27; abundance: NA; d_gene: TRBD1; j_gene: TRBJ1-4; CDR3nt: TGTGCCAGCAGGGGGAGACAGGGAACTAATGAAAAACTGTTTTTT; CDR3aa: CASRGRQGTNEKLFF
v_gene: TRBV27; abundance: NA; d_gene: NA; j_gene: TRBJ1-1; CDR3nt: TGTGCCAGCAGTTTTCCGGGACAACGGGCTTTCTTT; CDR3aa: CASSFPGQRAFF
v_gene: TRBV30; abundance: NA; d_gene: NA; j_gene: TRBJ1-3; CDR3nt: TGTGCCTGGAGCCAAACAGCCTCTGGAAACACCATATATTTT; CDR3aa: CAWSQTASGNTIYF
v_gene: TRBV19; abundance: NA; d_gene: NA; j_gene: TRBJ1-5; CDR3nt: TGTGCCAGTAGTTACAGCAGTCCGTCAAGTCAGCCCCAGCATTTT; CDR3aa: CASSYSSPSSQPQHF
v_gene: TRBV7-3; abundance: few; d_gene: TRBD1; j_gene: TRBJ2-1; CDR3nt: TGTGCCAGCAGCCGGGGACAGGGCATCGACAATGAGCAGTTCTTC; CDR3aa: CASSRGQGIDNEQFF
v_gene: TRBV6-5; abundance: NA; d_gene: NA; j_gene: TRBJ1-5; CDR3nt: TGTGCCAGCAGTTACGGGGGGGGTCAGCCCCAGCATTTT; CDR3aa: CASSYGGGQPQHF
v_gene: TRBV9; abundance: NA; d_gene: NA; j_gene: TRBJ2-5; CDR3nt: TGTGCCAGCAGCGTAGAGGGAGGAGAGACCCAGTACTTC; CDR3aa: CASSVEGGETQYF
v_gene: TRBV7-2; abundance: NA; d_gene: TRBD1; j_gene: TRBJ1-4; CDR3nt: TGTGCCAGCAGCTTAGCGGGCAGGGGGCGGGGTAATGAAAAACTGTTTTTT; CDR3aa: CASSLAGRGRGNEKLFF
v_gene: TRBV2; abundance: NA; d_gene: NA; j_gene: TRBJ2-3; CDR3nt: TGTGCCAGCTTCCGGAAGGCGGGGCCCCTGACAGATACGCAGTATTTT; CDR3aa: CASFRKAGPLTDTQYF
v_gene: TRBV10-3; abundance: NA; d_gene: TRBD2; j_gene: TRBJ2-2; CDR3nt: TGTGCCATCAGTGAGTCCCTAGCGGGGGGGCTAACCGGGGAGCTGTTTTTT; CDR3aa: CAISESLAGGLTGELFF
v_gene: TRBV19; abundance: once; d_gene: TRBD1; j_gene: TRBJ2-5; CDR3nt: TGTGCCAGTAGTATGTATCCCCCGGGACAGCGGTACCAAGAGACCCAGTACTTC; CDR3aa: CASSMYPPGQRYQETQYF
v_gene: TRBV27; abundance: NA; d_gene: TRBD1; j_gene: TRBJ1-5; CDR3nt: TGTGCCAGCAGTTTGACAGGGAAATTTGGTCAGCCCCAGCATTTT; CDR3aa: CASSLTGKFGQPQHF
v_gene: TRBV12-5; abundance: NA; d_gene: NA; j_gene: TRBJ1-5; CDR3nt: TGTGCTAGTGGTTTGGTACTAGGGCCTCGCCCCAATCAGCCCCAGCATTTT; CDR3aa: CASGLVLGPRPNQPQHF
v_gene: TRBV4-2; abundance: few; d_gene: NA; j_gene: TRBJ2-1; CDR3nt: TGTGCCAGCAGCCAAGAGGGAGATGCCAAGGGTGGAGAGCAGTTCTTC; CDR3aa: CASSQEGDAKGGEQFF
v_gene: TRBV6-2/TRBV6-3; abundance: NA; d_gene: NA; j_gene: TRBJ2-6; CDR3nt: TGTGCCAGCAGCGCGCCCGGGGCCAACGTCCTGACTTTC; CDR3aa: CASSAPGANVLTF
v_gene: TRBV27; abundance: NA; d_gene: NA; j_gene: TRBJ2-1; CDR3nt: TGTGCCAGCAAAGTATGGGGCGGCGATGAGCAGTTCTTC; CDR3aa: CASKVWGGDEQFF
v_gene: TRBV9; abundance: NA; d_gene: NA; j_gene: TRBJ1-1; CDR3nt: TGTGCCAGCAGCTATGATGGAGCGTACACTGAAGCTTTCTTT; CDR3aa: CASSYDGAYTEAFF
v_gene: TRBV20-1; abundance: NA; d_gene: NA; j_gene: TRBJ1-1; CDR3nt: TGCAGTGCTAGATGGACAGCTGAAGCTTTCTTT; CDR3aa: CSARWTAEAFF
v_gene: TRBV18; abundance: NA; d_gene: NA; j_gene: TRBJ2-3; CDR3nt: TGTGCCAGCTCACCACGACAGCGCCAGACCACAGATACGCAGTATTTT; CDR3aa: CASSPRQRQTTDTQYF
v_gene: TRBV4-1; abundance: NA; d_gene: TRBD2; j_gene: TRBJ2-3; CDR3nt: TGCGCCAGCAGCCCTAAGTCCCGACTAGCGGGGGTCGTTACGCAGTATTTT; CDR3aa: CASSPKSRLAGVVTQYF
v_gene: TRBV30; abundance: once; d_gene: NA; j_gene: TRBJ2-2; CDR3nt: TGTGCCTGGAGTCCTTTTGCGGGGTCCTTCGAGGGCACCGGGGAGCTGTTTTTT; CDR3aa: CAWSPFAGSFEGTGELFF
v_gene: TRBV4-2; abundance: NA; d_gene: TRBD2; j_gene: TRBJ2-2; CDR3nt: TGTGCCAGCAGCCAAGGCCTAGCGGGGGAGACCGGGGAGCTGTTTTTT; CDR3aa: CASSQGLAGETGELFF
v_gene: TRBV6-1; abundance: few; d_gene: NA; j_gene: TRBJ1-1; CDR3nt: TGTGCCAGCAGTGAACTTCAGAGGACTGAAGCTTTCTTT; CDR3aa: CASSELQRTEAFF
v_gene: TRBV5-8; abundance: few; d_gene: TRBD1; j_gene: TRBJ1-5; CDR3nt: TGTGCCAGCAGCTGGACAGGGAGCGAACAGCCCCAGCATTTT; CDR3aa: CASSWTGSEQPQHF
v_gene: TRBV27; abundance: few; d_gene: NA; j_gene: TRBJ1-2; CDR3nt: TGTGCCAGCAGTTCGAGGGGGGGCTTAGTTGGCTACACCTTC; CDR3aa: CASSSRGGLVGYTF
v_gene: TRBV4-2; abundance: NA; d_gene: NA; j_gene: TRBJ1-4; CDR3nt: TGTGCCAGCAGCCAAGCGGGGGCAACTAATGAAAAACTGTTTTTT; CDR3aa: CASSQAGATNEKLFF
v_gene: TRBV3-1/TRBV3-2; abundance: NA; d_gene: NA; j_gene: TRBJ1-1; CDR3nt: TGTGCCAGCAGGGGGGGGGCTGTTGAAGCTTTCTTT; CDR3aa: CASRGGAVEAFF